This TCR beta chain was sequenced for a study of blood T cells in healthy people across ages. Germline values: CDR1 MDHEN, CDR2 SYDVKM. Trimming shortened V by 6 bases and J by 5 bases, and 8 bases separated the two germline ends. The CDR3 consists of 12 residues. PCR was performed a second time for roughly 6 to 12 cycles using a sample-barcoded 5' primer and a J-beta primer mix. From the 5' RACE reads, TCRdb called clonotypes with MiXCR, one entry per CDR3 protein. The sample gives 1 million or so distinct CDR3 sequences, more than 40% of which show up once; 18% is in the top ten. The sequence was collected from a woman aged 60 to 75 in good health. The specimen was blood. The J gene is TRBJ2-4, the V gene TRBV28; D might be TRBD2 (6 bases). CDR3: CASRGGQNIQYF. The DNA of the CDR3 is TGTGCCAGCAGGGGGGGTCAAAACATTCAGTACTTC.